The present T cell receptor beta chain was sequenced within a study of molecular identifiers for immune sequencing clone quantification. About the research overall: Replicate experiments took RNA from 20,000 or 100,000 naive CD8 cells, divided it five ways and sequenced four. Study outcomes and limitations: Naive cells had under 1% of molecules in clones above 20 RNA copies, effectors over 98%.

Listed TCR primers, together with previously described methods, were used for the bulk TCR libraries. Each CDR3 protein gets one entry after TCRdb re-called the PCR reads with MiXCR. The sample has over 550,000 distinct CDR3 sequences; around 25% are singletons. This clonotype has ten or more counts. What it binds is unknown. CDR3 length: 15 amino acids. The V gene's germline CDR1 is SEHNR and CDR2 FQNEAQ (reference sequence). With 1 base clipped from V and 5 bases from J, the junction kept 3 bases outside the gene matches. The V call is TRBV7-9, the J call TRBJ1-1; 11 bases map to TRBD1. The TCR was taken from a human donor in good health. Some libraries in this study had Jurkat cell RNA spiked in. Sequencing was carried out using naive CD8+ T cells from blood, with Jurkat cell RNA spiked in. Subset reported: FACS-sorted CD8+CD4-CCR7+CD45RA+ naive T cells. As DNA, the CDR3 is TGTGCCAGCAGCTTAGGGACAGGGGGCCGAACTGAAGCTTTCTTT. Translation: CASSLGTGGRTEAFF.